These T cell receptor beta chains were read from a single sample in a study of Graves' ophthalmopathy and Graves' hyperthyroidism. TCRdb reanalysed the multiplex PCR reads using MiXCR and keeps one entry per CDR3 protein. The data contain about 400,000 distinct CDR3 sequences, 15% to 20% of them singletons. Sequences were obtained from peripheral blood. The receptor set was obtained from a woman younger than 30 with Graves' ophthalmopathy. The CDR3 runs from the conserved cysteine through the conserved F or W.

cdr3_aa: CASSRDRVPYEQYF
j_call: TRBJ2-7
v_call: TRBV28

cdr3_aa: CASSLGGTGANVLTF
j_call: TRBJ2-6
v_call: TRBV7-2

cdr3_aa: CASSLGQEAHEQYF
j_call: TRBJ2-7
v_call: TRBV6-5

cdr3_aa: CANRGQGNTEAFF
j_call: TRBJ1-1
v_call: TRBV12-3/TRBV12-4

cdr3_aa: CASSLLRANQPQHF
j_call: TRBJ1-5
v_call: TRBV12-3/TRBV12-4

cdr3_aa: CASSLSSFGLAGYEQYF
j_call: TRBJ2-7
v_call: TRBV28

cdr3_aa: CASCPVGMEQETQYF
j_call: TRBJ2-5
v_call: TRBV12-3/TRBV12-4

cdr3_aa: CASSSPALRETQYF
j_call: TRBJ2-5
v_call: TRBV28

cdr3_aa: CASKLAGTENTGELFF
j_call: TRBJ2-2
v_call: TRBV12-3/TRBV12-4

cdr3_aa: CASSPLGHPSSGNTIYF
j_call: TRBJ1-3
v_call: TRBV19

cdr3_aa: CASRRDGKGTQYF
j_call: TRBJ2-5
v_call: TRBV12-3/TRBV12-4

cdr3_aa: CASSPPPTGSNQPQHF
j_call: TRBJ1-5
v_call: TRBV28

cdr3_aa: CSARLQHTEAFF
j_call: TRBJ1-1
v_call: TRBV20-1

cdr3_aa: CASSYLPGRMNTEAFF
j_call: TRBJ1-1
v_call: TRBV6-5

cdr3_aa: CASSGRQYNSPLHF
j_call: TRBJ1-6
v_call: TRBV9

cdr3_aa: CASSLAAGSNETQYF
j_call: TRBJ2-5
v_call: TRBV3-1

cdr3_aa: CASSPRLAGANTGELFF
j_call: TRBJ2-2
v_call: TRBV18

cdr3_aa: CASSAFNRGNSPLHF
j_call: TRBJ1-6
v_call: TRBV7-8

cdr3_aa: CASSTRPYEQYF
j_call: TRBJ2-7
v_call: TRBV5-8

cdr3_aa: CASSFEGQGRNTEAFF
j_call: TRBJ1-1
v_call: TRBV28

cdr3_aa: CASSDWDTGAPGNTIYF
j_call: TRBJ1-3
v_call: TRBV2

cdr3_aa: CASSRPGQGAHEQYF
j_call: TRBJ2-7
v_call: TRBV18

cdr3_aa: CSVAVPNTEAFF
j_call: TRBJ1-1
v_call: TRBV29-1

cdr3_aa: CASSQDSFYEQYF
j_call: TRBJ2-7
v_call: TRBV4-1

cdr3_aa: CASSWGFGGGSYEQYF
j_call: TRBJ2-7
v_call: TRBV27

cdr3_aa: CASSNTAEGTQYF
j_call: TRBJ2-5
v_call: TRBV6-2/TRBV6-3

cdr3_aa: CSVEGSSNEQFF
j_call: TRBJ2-1
v_call: TRBV29-1

cdr3_aa: CASSESRQPQETQYF
j_call: TRBJ2-5
v_call: TRBV25-1

cdr3_aa: CASSYEAMNTEAFF
j_call: TRBJ1-1
v_call: TRBV6-2/TRBV6-3

cdr3_aa: CASSTRAGRETQYF
j_call: TRBJ2-5
v_call: TRBV6-5

cdr3_aa: CASSSGQPNSPLHF
j_call: TRBJ1-6
v_call: TRBV7-8

cdr3_aa: CASSLTGIMYF
j_call: TRBJ2-7
v_call: TRBV5-1

cdr3_aa: CASMDSIGADEAFF
j_call: TRBJ1-1
v_call: TRBV27

cdr3_aa: CASSLLQGASQREAFF
j_call: TRBJ1-1
v_call: TRBV6-2/TRBV6-3

cdr3_aa: CASTHMGTQYF
j_call: TRBJ2-5
v_call: TRBV19

cdr3_aa: CASNNRGETQYF
j_call: TRBJ2-5
v_call: TRBV10-2

cdr3_aa: CASKTGGENIQYF
j_call: TRBJ2-4
v_call: TRBV6-1

cdr3_aa: CASSLAGQGAGYGYTF
j_call: TRBJ1-2
v_call: TRBV7-2

cdr3_aa: CASSTRTSGRNTGELFF
j_call: TRBJ2-2
v_call: TRBV19

cdr3_aa: CASSSGPFGTEAFF
j_call: TRBJ1-1
v_call: TRBV12-3/TRBV12-4

cdr3_aa: CASSLVPGTSAYEQYF
j_call: TRBJ2-7
v_call: TRBV5-1

cdr3_aa: CASSSLSGEETQYF
j_call: TRBJ2-5
v_call: TRBV28

cdr3_aa: CASSLRVGEQYF
j_call: TRBJ2-7
v_call: TRBV28

cdr3_aa: CASSFQATGNTEAFF
j_call: TRBJ1-1
v_call: TRBV12-3/TRBV12-4

cdr3_aa: CASTTMGVPNEKLFF
j_call: TRBJ1-4
v_call: TRBV28

cdr3_aa: CASSLANRGMNTEAFF
j_call: TRBJ1-1
v_call: TRBV7-2

cdr3_aa: CASSLGLRQLPEAFF
j_call: TRBJ1-1
v_call: TRBV12-3/TRBV12-4

cdr3_aa: CASSLMSLAPNQPQHF
j_call: TRBJ1-5
v_call: TRBV7-3

cdr3_aa: CASRDRGIRNQPQHF
j_call: TRBJ1-5
v_call: TRBV28

cdr3_aa: CASSSRLAASKQETQYF
j_call: TRBJ2-5
v_call: TRBV7-9

cdr3_aa: CASSLGTRTGYGYTF
j_call: TRBJ1-2
v_call: TRBV27

cdr3_aa: CASSHLRGRDDRHEQYF
j_call: TRBJ2-7
v_call: TRBV11-2

cdr3_aa: CASSGGTSGLEQYF
j_call: TRBJ2-7
v_call: TRBV6-1

cdr3_aa: CASSLETVIYGYTF
j_call: TRBJ1-2
v_call: TRBV7-2

cdr3_aa: CASSYEGWLRGANTEAFF
j_call: TRBJ1-1
v_call: TRBV6-2/TRBV6-3

cdr3_aa: CASSFEGTSSSGNTIYF
j_call: TRBJ1-3
v_call: TRBV7-9

cdr3_aa: CASSPRWGRRGTGELFF
j_call: TRBJ2-2
v_call: TRBV3-1

cdr3_aa: CSVGNRGELFF
j_call: TRBJ2-2
v_call: TRBV29-1

cdr3_aa: CASSHWESSYEQYF
j_call: TRBJ2-7
v_call: TRBV7-2